This is a list of T cell receptor beta chains from one sample in a study of T cells in localized non-small cell lung cancer. Data came from immunoSEQ multiplex PCR; TCRdb stores just in-frame clones and leaves some out. Here the sample spans approximately 23,000 clones, 70% to 90% being singletons. The sample was peripheral blood, taken before any cancer treatment. Source of these receptors: a male donor at least 60 years old with stage I lung adenocarcinoma. CDR3s include the opening cysteine and the closing phenylalanine or tryptophan. A D gene is named only where the DNA matches it firmly. Clone size appears in some rows only: once, few, many, or a class for an expanded clone.

TGTGCCAGTAGTACCTACTCCGGGGCTGGCACCGAAAAACTGTTTTTT CASSTYSGAGTEKLFF NA TRBJ1-4 once 16 TRBV19
TGTGCCAGTACTAGCGGGAGAAACAATGAGCAGTTCTTC CASTSGRNNEQFF TRBD2 TRBJ2-1 NA 13 TRBV19
TGTGCCAGCAGCTTAGGTAGGGTCAGAAACACAGATACGCAGTATTTT CASSLGRVRNTDTQYF NA TRBJ2-3 NA 16 TRBV11-2
TGTGCCAAATCCCCAGGGGACACCGGGGAGCTGTTTTTT CAKSPGDTGELFF NA TRBJ2-2 NA 13 TRBV7-8
TGTGCCAGTAGTATAGGCCGGGACCTAGGGGAGCTGTTTTTT CASSIGRDLGELFF NA TRBJ2-2 NA 14 TRBV19
TGTGCCATCAGTGAGTCTGGTACGGGGGAGGAGACCCAGTACTTC CAISESGTGEETQYF NA TRBJ2-5 NA 15 TRBV10-3
TGCGCCAGCAGCTGGGGGGAGGTGTATGGCTACACCTTC CASSWGEVYGYTF NA TRBJ1-2 NA 13 TRBV5-1
TGTGCCAGCAGTTATCCCGGACAGGGCGGGTCCTACGAGCAGTACTTC CASSYPGQGGSYEQYF TRBD1 TRBJ2-7 NA 16 TRBV6-5
TGTGCCAGCAGCGCAAAACCGGGACTAGCGGGGGAGGTGGGGACAGATACGCAGTATTTT CASSAKPGLAGEVGTDTQYF TRBD2 TRBJ2-3 NA 20 TRBV9
TGTGCCAGCAGCGTCACAGGATACGAGCAGTACTTC CASSVTGYEQYF NA TRBJ2-7 NA 12 TRBV5-6
TGTGCCAGCAGCTTAGCCGGGCCAAGGAATGAAAAACTGTTTTTT CASSLAGPRNEKLFF NA TRBJ1-4 NA 15 TRBV7-9